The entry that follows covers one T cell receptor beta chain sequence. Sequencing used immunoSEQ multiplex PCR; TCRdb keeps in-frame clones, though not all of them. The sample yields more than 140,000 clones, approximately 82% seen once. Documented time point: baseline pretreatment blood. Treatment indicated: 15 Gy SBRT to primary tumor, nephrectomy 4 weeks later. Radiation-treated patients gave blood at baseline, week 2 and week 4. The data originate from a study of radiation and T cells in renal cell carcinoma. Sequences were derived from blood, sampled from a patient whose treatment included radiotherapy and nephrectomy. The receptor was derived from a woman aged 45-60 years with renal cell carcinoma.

DNA of the CDR3: TGCGCCAGCAGCTTGGCGGGGATGATCTATGGCTACACCTTC. Its translation: CASSLAGMIYGYTF. The rearrangement uses TRBV5-1 and TRBJ1-2; unclear D gene. In germline, CDR1 is SGHRS, CDR2 YFSETQ. Trimming removed 0 bases at V and 4 bases at J, with 10 bases between. CDR3 size: 14 residues.